A single sample gave rise to the 5 T cell receptor beta chains below, sequenced in a study of response to subunit inactivated influenza vaccine. TCRdb reprocessed the RT-PCR reads with MiXCR, giving one entry per CDR3 protein. The table includes 500,000 to 600,000 distinct CDR3 sequences, approximately 7.6% detected once. This material consisted of PBMCs from blood, taken around 25 months after vaccination. The receptors were sampled from a man between 50 and 70 years old who received an inactivated influenza vaccine.

The V and J genes are TRBV25-1 and TRBJ2-1, with D unclear. This CDR3 is 15 amino acids long. The V and J ends lost 2 bases and 0 bases respectively, with 8 bases between them. CDR1 and CDR2 from the germline V gene are MGHDK and SYGVNS. CDR3: CASSEVWSSYNEQFF. The DNA for the CDR3 is TGTGCCAGCAGTGAAGTCTGGAGCTCCTACAATGAGCAGTTCTTC.

The rearrangement uses TRBV9 and TRBJ2-7; TRBD1 matches at 11 bases. This CDR3 spans 15 amino acids. The V gene end was trimmed by 4 bases and the J gene end by 5 bases; junction bases not matched to a gene: 8. In germline, CDR1 is SGDLS, CDR2 YYNGEE. The CDR3 region has the DNA TGTGCCAGCAGCCCCGGGACAGGGGGAACCCACGAGCAGTACTTC. Residues: CASSPGTGGTHEQYF. Supplemented by reference TRBV9 and TRBJ2-7, the full variable domain reads DSGVTQTPKHLITATGQRVTLRCSPRSGDLSVYWYQQSLDQGLQFLIQYYNGEERAKGNILERFSAQQFPDLHSELNLSSLELGDSALYFCASSPGTGGTHEQYFGPGTRLTVT.

This clonotype was seen repeatedly, ten times or more. CDR3 DNA sequence: TGCAGTGCTAGAGTAGCGACAAGTCTAGCTTTCTTT. Translating gives CSARVATSLAFF. This chain connects TRBV20-1 to TRBJ1-1; unclear D gene. V was trimmed by 1 base and J by 10 bases, leaving 13 bases between them. This CDR3 region has 12 residues. CDR1 DFQATT and CDR2 SNEGSKA come from the germline V gene (reference sequence).

The chain couples TRBV18 to TRBJ2-3, with D perhaps TRBD1 or TRBD2 (5 bases each). This CDR3 contains 16 residues. CDR1 KGHSH and CDR2 LQKENI come from the germline V gene. The V end lost 1 base, the J end lost 3 bases, and 14 bases lay between the germline ends. CDR3 region: CASSPRGQRGTDTQYF. In DNA, the CDR3 is TGTGCCAGCTCACCACGAGGCCAGAGGGGAACAGATACGCAGTATTTT.

This clonotype came up a few times. This rearrangement joins TRBV14 to TRBJ2-1; D not certain. Germline V lookup: CDR1 SGHDN, CDR2 FVKESK. This CDR3 has 17 amino acids. V gave up 1 base and J gave up 3 bases, with 16 bases separating them. The chain's CDR3 is CASSQGAQSIDYNEQFF. The CDR3 nucleotides are TGTGCCAGCAGCCAAGGAGCACAATCGATTGACTACAATGAGCAGTTCTTC.